The present T cell receptor (beta chain) was sequenced within a study of blood T cells in healthy people across ages. The CDR3 extends over 15 amino acids. V dropped 6 bases and J dropped 2 bases, with 11 bases sitting between them. Germline loops: CDR1 SGHVS, CDR2 FQNEAQ. Each sample provided at least 5 micrograms of extracted total RNA. A J-beta primer mix and a sample-barcoded 5' primer were used in a second PCR of roughly 6 to 11 cycles. Any given sample supplied a minimum of 2.5 million CDR3-containing paired-end reads. TCRdb processed the 5' RACE reads anew with MiXCR; each CDR3 protein has one entry. The table includes about 900,000 distinct CDR3 sequences, roughly 50% detected once. Study-level points and caveats: Diversity of TCR beta correlated strongly with naive T cell percentage.

For this clonotype: As yet, its antigen is unknown.

The TCR originated in a man aged 30 to 39 in good health. Source material: blood. The chain couples TRBV7-8 to TRBJ2-6, with D tentatively TRBD1 (6 bases). The CDR3 region is CASRDTGTGANVLTF. CDR3 DNA: TGTGCCAGCAGGGATACAGGGACTGGGGCCAACGTCCTGACTTTC.